This is a list of T cell receptor beta chains from one sample in a study of T cell changes during pregnancy in multiple sclerosis. Repertoires were generated with immunoSEQ multiplex PCR, while TCRdb's copy carries only in-frame clones and drops some. The sample has over 25,000 clones, roughly 90% seen once. Sequencing was performed on CD4+ T cells from peripheral blood mononuclear cells, taken in the second trimester of pregnancy. These receptors were obtained from a female donor in good health, enrolled as a control in a pregnancy study. Each CDR3 is given with its conserved first and last residue. The D gene is left open where the match is weak. Rows give clone size only sometimes, using once, few, many, or a class for an expanded clone.

j_call clone_size v_call d_call cdr3_nt cdr3_aa
TRBJ2-1 . TRBV19 . TGTGCCAGTACGAGAAACGGGTTAAGCTCCTACAATGAGCAGTTCTTC CASTRNGLSSYNEQFF
TRBJ2-5 . TRBV18 . TGTGCCAGCTCACCACCCCAGGGGATTCTCCAAGAGACCCAGTACTTC CASSPPQGILQETQYF
TRBJ2-5 . TRBV6-4 . TGTGCCAGCACCGGACCCTTAGACCAGGGCGAGACCCAGTACTTC CASTGPLDQGETQYF
TRBJ1-1 . TRBV6-6 TRBD1 TGTGCCAGCGGTAGGGGACAGACTAACACTGAAGCTTTCTTT CASGRGQTNTEAFF
TRBJ2-3 . TRBV7-7 TRBD1 TGTGCCAGCTCCGCAGGGGGCTTAACGAGTACAGATACGCAGTATTTT CASSAGGLTSTDTQYF
TRBJ1-1 . TRBV30 . TGTGCCTGGAGTCACCGGAGGGGCACTGAAGCTTTCTTT CAWSHRRGTEAFF
TRBJ2-7 . TRBV5-4 TRBD2 TGTGCCAGCACCTCCGGACTAGCGGGAGATCACGAGCAGTACTTC CASTSGLAGDHEQYF
TRBJ2-7 . TRBV27 TRBD1 TGTGCCAGCAGTACAACCGGGACAGGGTCTGGCGAGCAGTACTTC CASSTTGTGSGEQYF
TRBJ1-5 . TRBV6-5 TRBD1 TGTGCCAGCAGAGGACAGGGGGCGCAGCCCCAGCATTTT CASRGQGAQPQHF
TRBJ2-5 few TRBV7-7 . TGTGCTAGCAGCTTAGGGCTAGTAGAGACCCAGTACTTC CASSLGLVETQYF
TRBJ2-2 . TRBV15 TRBD2 TGTGCCACCAGCAGGATTGGGCGGGGGACTCTCCCCGGGGAGCTGTTTTTT CATSRIGRGTLPGELFF
TRBJ2-7 . TRBV11-2 TRBD2 TGTGCCAGCAGCTCACCAGGGGGACTAGCGGGGTACGAGCAGTACTTC CASSSPGGLAGYEQYF
TRBJ2-1 . TRBV19 . TGTGCCAGTAGTATCGCGGGGGAGCAGTTCTTC CASSIAGEQFF
TRBJ2-7 . TRBV4-1 . TGCGCCAGCAGCCAAACCTTCCGGGAACCCTACGAGCAGTACTTC CASSQTFREPYEQYF
TRBJ2-1 . TRBV7-8 TRBD1 TGTGCCAGCAGCTTAGGAGGGACAGGATTTACGCGGGAGCAGTTCTTC CASSLGGTGFTREQFF
TRBJ1-1 . TRBV19 . TGTGCCAGTAGTATAATCCTTAACACTGAAGCTTTCTTT CASSIILNTEAFF